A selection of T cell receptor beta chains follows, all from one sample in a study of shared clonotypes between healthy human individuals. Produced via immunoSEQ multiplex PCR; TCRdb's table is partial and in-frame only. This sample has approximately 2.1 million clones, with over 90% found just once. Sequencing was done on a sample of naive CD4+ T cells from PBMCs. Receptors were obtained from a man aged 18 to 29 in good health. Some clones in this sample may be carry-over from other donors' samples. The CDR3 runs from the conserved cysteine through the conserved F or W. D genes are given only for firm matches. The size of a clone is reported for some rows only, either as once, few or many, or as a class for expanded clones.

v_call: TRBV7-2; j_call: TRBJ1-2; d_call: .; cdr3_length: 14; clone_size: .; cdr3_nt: TGTGCCAGCAGTAGAGGAACGCCCTTCTATGGCTACACCTTC; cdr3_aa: CASSRGTPFYGYTF
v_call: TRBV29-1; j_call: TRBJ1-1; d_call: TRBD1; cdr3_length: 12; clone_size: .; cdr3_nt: TGCAGCGTGAGTAACCGAGGGGGCGGAACTTTCTTT; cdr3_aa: CSVSNRGGGTFF
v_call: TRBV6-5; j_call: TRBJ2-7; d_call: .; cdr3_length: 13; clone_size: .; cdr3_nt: TGTGCCAGCAGGATGGGGCCGAGCTACGAGCAGTACTTC; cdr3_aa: CASRMGPSYEQYF
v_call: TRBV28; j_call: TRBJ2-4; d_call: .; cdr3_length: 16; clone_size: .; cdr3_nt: TGTGCCAGCAGTTTATTGAGGGGTTTAGCCAAAAACATTCAGTACTTC; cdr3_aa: CASSLLRGLAKNIQYF
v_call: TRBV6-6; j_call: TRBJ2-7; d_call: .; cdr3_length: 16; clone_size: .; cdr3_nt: TGTGCCAGCACCGATACTCGGACAACACTTTCCTACGAGCAGTACTTC; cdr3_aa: CASTDTRTTLSYEQYF
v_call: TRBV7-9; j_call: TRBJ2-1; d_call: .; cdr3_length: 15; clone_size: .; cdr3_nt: TGTGCCAGCAGCCCTAATACTCCTTCCTACAATGAGCAGTTCTTC; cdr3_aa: CASSPNTPSYNEQFF
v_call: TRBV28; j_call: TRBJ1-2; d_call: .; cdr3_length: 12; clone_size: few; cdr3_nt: TGTGCCAGCAGTTTGAGGAAGTATGGCTACACCTTC; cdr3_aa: CASSLRKYGYTF
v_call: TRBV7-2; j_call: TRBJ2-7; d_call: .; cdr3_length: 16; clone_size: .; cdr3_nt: TGTGCCAGCAGCTTACATAGCGGCCGCCGAACCTACGAGCAGTACTTC; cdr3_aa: CASSLHSGRRTYEQYF
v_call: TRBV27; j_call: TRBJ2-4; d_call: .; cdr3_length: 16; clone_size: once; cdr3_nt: TGTGCCAGCAGCTGGGGGCCTCAGGGTACCAAAAACATTCAGTACTTC; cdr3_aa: CASSWGPQGTKNIQYF
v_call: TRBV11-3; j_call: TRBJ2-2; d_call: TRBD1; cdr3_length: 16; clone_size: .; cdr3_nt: TGTGCCAGCAGCTATACAGGGGGCCGAGGAAGCGGGGAGCTGTTTTTT; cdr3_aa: CASSYTGGRGSGELFF
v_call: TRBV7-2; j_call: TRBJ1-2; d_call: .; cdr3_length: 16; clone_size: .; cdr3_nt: TGTGCCAGCAGCTTAGCAGTAGGGACCTCTAACTATGGCTACACCTTC; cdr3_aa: CASSLAVGTSNYGYTF
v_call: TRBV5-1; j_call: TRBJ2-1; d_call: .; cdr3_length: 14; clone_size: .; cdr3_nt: TGCGCCAGCAGTATCACTAGGTCGCACAATGAGCAGTTCTTC; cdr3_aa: CASSITRSHNEQFF
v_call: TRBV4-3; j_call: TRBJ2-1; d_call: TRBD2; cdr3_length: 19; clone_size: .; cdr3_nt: TGCGCCAGCAGCCAAGCCCCCTCGGGTATAGCGGGGGGCTACAATGAGCAGTTCTTC; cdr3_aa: CASSQAPSGIAGGYNEQFF
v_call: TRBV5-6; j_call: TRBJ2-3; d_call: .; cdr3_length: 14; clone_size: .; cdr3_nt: TGTGCCAGCAGACGGTGGGGAAGCACAGATACGCAGTATTTT; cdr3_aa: CASRRWGSTDTQYF
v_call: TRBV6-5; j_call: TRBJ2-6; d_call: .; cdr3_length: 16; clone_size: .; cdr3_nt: TGTGCCAGCAGTTTCCGGGTCCCGGGAGGGGCCAACGTCCTGACTTTC; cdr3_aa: CASSFRVPGGANVLTF
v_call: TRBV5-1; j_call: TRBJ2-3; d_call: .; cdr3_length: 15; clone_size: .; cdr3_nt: TGCGCCAGCAGCCCGCCGGGACTGATCACAGATACGCAGTATTTT; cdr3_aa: CASSPPGLITDTQYF
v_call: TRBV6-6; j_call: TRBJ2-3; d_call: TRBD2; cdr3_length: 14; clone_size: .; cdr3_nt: TGTGCCAGCAAGATAGCGGGAGGCACAGATACGCAGTATTTT; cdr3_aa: CASKIAGGTDTQYF
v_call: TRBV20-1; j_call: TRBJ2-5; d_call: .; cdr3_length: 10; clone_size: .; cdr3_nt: TGCAGTGCTCCTTGGGGGACCCAGTACTTC; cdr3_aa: CSAPWGTQYF
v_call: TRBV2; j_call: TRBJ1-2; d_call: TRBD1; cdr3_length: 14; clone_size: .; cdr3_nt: TGTGCCAGCAGTGAAGGACAGGGGGCCTATGGCTACACCTTC; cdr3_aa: CASSEGQGAYGYTF
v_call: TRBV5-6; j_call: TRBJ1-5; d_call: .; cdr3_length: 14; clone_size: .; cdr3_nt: TGTGCCAGCAGCCGGACTTCGAGCAATCAGCCCCAGCATTTT; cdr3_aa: CASSRTSSNQPQHF
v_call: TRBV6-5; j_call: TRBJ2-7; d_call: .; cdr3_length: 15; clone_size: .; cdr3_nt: TGTGCCAGCAGTTACTCCGGCAGGGGCCCCTACGAGCAGTACTTC; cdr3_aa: CASSYSGRGPYEQYF
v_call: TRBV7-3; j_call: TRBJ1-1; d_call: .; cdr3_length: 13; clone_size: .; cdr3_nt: TGTGCCAGCAGCCCGGGGGGCCGCACTGAAGCTTTCTTT; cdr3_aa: CASSPGGRTEAFF
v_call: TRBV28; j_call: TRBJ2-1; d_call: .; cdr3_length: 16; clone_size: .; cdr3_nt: TGTGCCAGCAGTTCTCCAAGACAAGGCGGCTACAATGAGCAGTTCTTC; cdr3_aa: CASSSPRQGGYNEQFF
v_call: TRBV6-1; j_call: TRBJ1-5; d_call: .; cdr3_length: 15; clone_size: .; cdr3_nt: TGTGCCAGCAGTGAGGCATGGGGTCGTGGACAGCCCCAGCATTTT; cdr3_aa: CASSEAWGRGQPQHF
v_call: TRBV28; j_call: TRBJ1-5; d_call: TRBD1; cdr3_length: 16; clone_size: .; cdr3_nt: TGTGCCAGCAGTTTCGGGACAGGGGTTTCCAATCAGCCCCAGCATTTT; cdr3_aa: CASSFGTGVSNQPQHF
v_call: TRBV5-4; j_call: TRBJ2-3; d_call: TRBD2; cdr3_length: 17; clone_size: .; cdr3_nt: TGTGCCAGCAAGGGGACTAGCGGGAGGGCCGGAACAGATACGCAGTATTTT; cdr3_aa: CASKGTSGRAGTDTQYF
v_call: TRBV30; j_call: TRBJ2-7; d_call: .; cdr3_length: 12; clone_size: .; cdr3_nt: TGTGCCTGGAGTAGGGGGTCCTACGAGCAGTACTTC; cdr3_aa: CAWSRGSYEQYF
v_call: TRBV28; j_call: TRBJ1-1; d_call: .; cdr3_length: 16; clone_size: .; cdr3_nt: TGTGCCAGCAGTTTAGAGGAGGGGAGGGGGGACACTGAAGCTTTCTTT; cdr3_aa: CASSLEEGRGDTEAFF
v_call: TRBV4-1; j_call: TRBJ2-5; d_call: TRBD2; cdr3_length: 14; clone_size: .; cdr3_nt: TGCGCCAGTAGGGGAGGGAGAGGGCAAGAGACCCAGTACTTC; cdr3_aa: CASRGGRGQETQYF
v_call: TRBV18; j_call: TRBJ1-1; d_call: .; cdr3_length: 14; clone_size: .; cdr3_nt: TGTGCCAGCTCACCAGGCAATCGGGACACTGAAGCTTTCTTT; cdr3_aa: CASSPGNRDTEAFF
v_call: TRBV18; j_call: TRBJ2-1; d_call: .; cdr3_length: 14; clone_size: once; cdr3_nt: TGTGCCAGCTCACCACCCCCAACCATGAATGAGCAGTTCTTC; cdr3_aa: CASSPPPTMNEQFF
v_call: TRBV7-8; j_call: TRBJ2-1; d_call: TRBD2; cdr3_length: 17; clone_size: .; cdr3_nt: TGTGCCAGCAGCCAGGGAGGGAGGCTTATCTCCTACAATGAGCAGTTCTTC; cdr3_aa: CASSQGGRLISYNEQFF
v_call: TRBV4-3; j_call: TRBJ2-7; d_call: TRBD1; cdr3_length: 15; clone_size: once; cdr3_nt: TGCGCCAGCAGCCAAGATTGGGGAACAGGGGGCGAGCAGTACTTC; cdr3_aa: CASSQDWGTGGEQYF
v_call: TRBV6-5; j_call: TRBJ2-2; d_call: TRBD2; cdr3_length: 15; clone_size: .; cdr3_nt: TGTGCCAGCAGCCTAGCGGGAGGGCCCTCAGGGGAGCTGTTTTTT; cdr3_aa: CASSLAGGPSGELFF
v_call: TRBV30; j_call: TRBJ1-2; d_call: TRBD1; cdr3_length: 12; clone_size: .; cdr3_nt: TGTGCCTGGAGTGAAACAGGGGATGGCTACACCTTC; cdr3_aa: CAWSETGDGYTF
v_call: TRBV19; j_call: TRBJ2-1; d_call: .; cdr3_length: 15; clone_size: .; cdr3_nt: TGTGCCAGTAGTGCCGGTCGCGGGATCGGATCTGAGCAGTTCTTC; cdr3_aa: CASSAGRGIGSEQFF
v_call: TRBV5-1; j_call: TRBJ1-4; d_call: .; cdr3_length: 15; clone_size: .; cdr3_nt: TGCGCCAGCAGCTTGGACCCAAGGGATGATGAAAAACTGTTTTTT; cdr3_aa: CASSLDPRDDEKLFF
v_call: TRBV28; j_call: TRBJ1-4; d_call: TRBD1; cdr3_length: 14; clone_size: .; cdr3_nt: TGTGCCAGCAGGAGCGGGACAGGGGTTGAAAAACTGTTTTTT; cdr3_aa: CASRSGTGVEKLFF
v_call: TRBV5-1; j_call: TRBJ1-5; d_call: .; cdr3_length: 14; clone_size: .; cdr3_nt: TGCGCCAGCAGCCTCGACGGGTCAGGGGAGCCCCAGCATTTT; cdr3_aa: CASSLDGSGEPQHF
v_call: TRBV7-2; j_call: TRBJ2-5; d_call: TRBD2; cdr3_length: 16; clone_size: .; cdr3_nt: TGTGCCAGCAGCCCCAGGACTAGCGGGAACCAAGAGACCCAGTACTTC; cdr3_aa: CASSPRTSGNQETQYF
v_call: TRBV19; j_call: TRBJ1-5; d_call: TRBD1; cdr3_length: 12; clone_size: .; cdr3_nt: TGTGCCAGCGACAGGGGGAATCAGCCCCAGCATTTT; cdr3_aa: CASDRGNQPQHF
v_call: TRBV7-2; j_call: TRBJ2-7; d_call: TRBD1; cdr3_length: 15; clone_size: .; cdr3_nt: TGTGCCAGCAGCACACACAGGGGGGTGTCCTCGGAGCAGTACTTC; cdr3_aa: CASSTHRGVSSEQYF
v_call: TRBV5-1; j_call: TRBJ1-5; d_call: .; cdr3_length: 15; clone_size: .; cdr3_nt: TGCGCCAGCAGCCCCACCGGCGGAGACAATCAGCCCCAGCATTTT; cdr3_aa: CASSPTGGDNQPQHF
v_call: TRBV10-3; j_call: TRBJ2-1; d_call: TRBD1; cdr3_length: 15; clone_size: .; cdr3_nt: TGTGCCATCTCTAGAGAGGGACAGCTATACAATGAGCAGTTCTTC; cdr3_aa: CAISREGQLYNEQFF
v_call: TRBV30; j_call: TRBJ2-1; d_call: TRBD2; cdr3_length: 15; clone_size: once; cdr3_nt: TGTGCCTGGAACCGTCTGGCGGGAGTGTTTAATGAGCAGTTCTTC; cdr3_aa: CAWNRLAGVFNEQFF
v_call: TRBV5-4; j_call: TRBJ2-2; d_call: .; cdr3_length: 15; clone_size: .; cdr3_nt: TGTGCCAGCAGCTTGGGGGGGCGGAACACCGGGGAGCTGTTTTTT; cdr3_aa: CASSLGGRNTGELFF
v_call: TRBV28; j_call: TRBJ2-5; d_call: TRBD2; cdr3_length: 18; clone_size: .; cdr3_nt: TGTGCCAGCAGTCCCGGAGTCCTAGCGGGAGAGGCTCGAGAGACCCAGTACTTC; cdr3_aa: CASSPGVLAGEARETQYF
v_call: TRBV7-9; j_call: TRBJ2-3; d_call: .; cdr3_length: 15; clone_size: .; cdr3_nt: TGTGCCAGCAGCTTAGGGGTTGGGGTCACAGATACGCAGTATTTT; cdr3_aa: CASSLGVGVTDTQYF
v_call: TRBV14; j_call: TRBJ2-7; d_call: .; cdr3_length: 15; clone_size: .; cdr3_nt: TGTGCCAGCAGCCAAGATCTATATTCCTCCTACGAGCAGTACTTC; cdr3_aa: CASSQDLYSSYEQYF
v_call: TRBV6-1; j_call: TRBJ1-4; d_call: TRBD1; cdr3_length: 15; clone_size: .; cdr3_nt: TGTGCCAGCAGTCCGCCGGGACAGGGTAATGAAAAACTGTTTTTT; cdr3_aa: CASSPPGQGNEKLFF
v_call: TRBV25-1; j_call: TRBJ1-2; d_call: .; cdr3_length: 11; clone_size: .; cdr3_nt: TGTGCCAGCAGTGCTAACAGGGGCTACACCTTC; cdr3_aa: CASSANRGYTF
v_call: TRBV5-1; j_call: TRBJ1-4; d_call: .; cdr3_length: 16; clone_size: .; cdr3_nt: TGCGCCAGCAGTAAGTCCCACCCCACAACTAATGAAAAACTGTTTTTT; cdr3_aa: CASSKSHPTTNEKLFF